This T cell receptor beta chain was obtained from a study of tumor-infiltrating lymphocytes in primary liver carcinoma. This clonotype was observed a handful of times. Its target is not known. Synthesis of TCR beta cDNA was carried out from about 0.55 ug total RNA with a constant-region primer. A slightly modified ARM-PCR protocol with three nested multiplex PCR rounds produced these TCR beta libraries. Two initial PCR rounds of around 10 cycles each paired TRBV1-TRBV30 forward primers with a C-beta reverse primer. TCRdb analysed the multiplex PCR reads with MiXCR anew, one entry per CDR3 protein. The profile covers fewer than 200,000 distinct CDR3 sequences, with around four fifths appearing a single time and 15% to 20% taken by the ten largest. Trimming took off 4 bases at V and 4 bases at J, with 17 bases between the two ends. The CDR3 is 15 amino acids. Per the germline V gene, CDR1 is SNHLY and CDR2 is FYNNEI.

General study points: Merely about 8-25% of top clones occurred in all five tumor regions. When set against blood, tumors had a significantly higher top-250-clone fraction (p = 0.039).

Co-extraction yielded RNA and DNA from 20-30 mg of unsorted bulk tissue. The authors sampled five separate regions per tumor. What was sequenced was tumor tissue from primary liver carcinoma. V gene TRBV2 combines with J gene TRBJ2-7; D gene uncertain. The clonotype was recovered from a middle-aged man with primary liver carcinoma and hepatitis B virus infection. The CDR3 sequence is CASSGGNPAQYEQYF. DNA for the CDR3: TGTGCCAGCAGTGGCGGAAACCCAGCCCAATACGAGCAGTACTTC.